These T cell receptor beta chains were read from a single sample in a study of T cells in localized non-small cell lung cancer. The repertoire was sequenced with immunoSEQ multiplex PCR; TCRdb's copy has only in-frame clones and lacks some. The table records 75,000 to 95,000 clones, roughly 89% of them present only once. The source was peripheral blood, collected before any cancer treatment. The receptors come from a man aged 40 to 70 with stage I squamous cell lung carcinoma. The conserved cysteine and the conserved F or W are not part of the CDR3 here.

v_gene	j_gene	len	CDR3aa
TRBV11-2	TRBJ2-3	12	ASSGTSGGHPQY
TRBV5-1	TRBJ2-1	12	ASSPAGTGGAGF
TRBV18	TRBJ2-3	17	ASSPISRTALSLTDTQY
TRBV5-4	TRBJ2-3	14	ASSSRTGGGSDTQY
TRBV18	TRBJ1-3	14	ASSPHPTVSGNTIY
TRBV6-5	TRBJ2-4	12	ASSYMDGKNIQY
TRBV9	TRBJ2-7	11	ASSLGDLYEQY
TRBV30	TRBJ2-7	9	AWSVYYEQY
TRBV28	TRBJ1-4	10	ATGQGGEKLF
TRBV5-5	TRBJ1-5	13	ASSFGWADNQPQH
TRBV29-1	TRBJ1-2	10	SVEVQNYGYT
TRBV18	TRBJ1-6	11	ASSPGFDSPLH
TRBV19	TRBJ1-1	13	ASSIDGALNTEAF
TRBV4-1	TRBJ2-2	13	ASSRGDTDTGELF
TRBV4-2	TRBJ1-1	13	ASSQPGRMNTEAF
TRBV7-9	TRBJ2-5	14	ASSPGQDLGQETQY
TRBV7-2	TRBJ2-3	13	ASSFGRTSRGTQY
TRBV9	TRBJ2-3	15	ASSTSPGTGGQDTQY
TRBV5-1	TRBJ2-1	14	ASSLGALPSYNEQF
TRBV4-1	TRBJ1-2	17	ASSHYSRRRGAQSYGYT
TRBV4-1	TRBJ1-2	16	ASRGLKSGTALNYGYT
TRBV5-4	TRBJ1-1	14	ASSPRWGIMNTEAF
TRBV7-8	TRBJ2-7	13	ASSLVRPGAYEQY
TRBV29-1	TRBJ2-3	11	SVHSGKADTQY
TRBV10-3	TRBJ2-7	10	ATRGLVYEQY
TRBV2	TRBJ1-6	14	ASSERGHLYNSPLH
TRBV18	TRBJ1-6	15	ASSPSLVAGENSPLH
TRBV7-8	TRBJ1-2	15	ASSLAGLTPRNYGYT
TRBV10-3	TRBJ2-5	12	AIKGTGGRETQY
TRBV9	TRBJ2-5	14	ASSSQTTGKRETQY
TRBV25-1	TRBJ1-1	12	ASAANPENTEAF
TRBV10-3	TRBJ1-4	13	AISEYGGKVEKLF
TRBV5-1	TRBJ2-3	12	ASSVGSFGDTQY
TRBV28	TRBJ2-2	13	ASSFPGLGTGELF
TRBV10-3	TRBJ1-1	13	AIRSSGPMNTEAF
TRBV2	TRBJ1-5	12	ASRDRAPSQPQH
TRBV7-7	TRBJ2-7	11	ASSLALGYEQY
TRBV28	TRBJ1-2	11	ASRTGAGYGYT
TRBV29-1	TRBJ1-3	10	SVTGAGNTIY
TRBV2	TRBJ2-2	13	ASRGTSANTGELF
TRBV10-1	TRBJ2-5	11	ASSSGGRETQY
TRBV7-2	TRBJ1-5	11	ASSLRINQPQH
TRBV10-2	TRBJ1-1	10	ASRARNTEAF
TRBV5-8	TRBJ1-2	13	ASSIGQGDFYGYT
TRBV7-9	TRBJ1-1	13	ASSWTGQPNTEAF
TRBV19	TRBJ2-3	11	ASSILATDTQY
TRBV29-1	TRBJ1-2	9	SVRDSYGYT
TRBV4-1	TRBJ1-1	14	ASSQDLAGGGTEAF
TRBV18	TRBJ2-7	12	ASSLAQGSYEQY
TRBV6-1	TRBJ2-3	11	ASRPSRPDTQY
TRBV5-5	TRBJ2-2	14	ASSDPRGVGTGELF
TRBV6-5	TRBJ1-6	13	ASRWDRRYNSPLH
TRBV9	TRBJ1-2	12	ASSVSGGYYGYT
TRBV19	TRBJ1-4	13	ASSRSSGQGEKLF
TRBV30	TRBJ2-3	15	ARSAWLTKYSTDTQY